These 31 T cell receptor beta chains share one sample of origin, sequenced in a study of T cell responses to AZD1222 COVID-19 vaccine. Sequencing was performed with immunoSEQ multiplex PCR; in TCRdb, only in-frame clones are kept and a portion is missing. The sample records more than 85,000 clones, roughly nine tenths being singletons. Sequenced here: peripheral blood, sampled on day 0 of AZD1222 vaccination. These receptors all come from an adult in good health.

The J gene is TRBJ2-7, the V gene TRBV19, with 9 positions matching TRBD1. V lost 7 bases, J lost 4 bases, and 5 bases stayed unmatched. In germline, CDR1 is LNHDA, CDR2 SQIVND (reference sequence). The CDR3 covers 13 residues. This CDR3 is CASKGQGKYEQYF. DNA for the CDR3: TGTGCCAGTAAGGGACAGGGAAAATACGAGCAGTACTTC.

This CDR3 is CASSLNADTQYF. The CDR3 nucleotides read TGTGCCAGCAGCTTAAATGCGGATACGCAGTATTTT. V and J are TRBV7-3 and TRBJ2-3, with D uncertain. Germline V gene lookup returns CDR1 SGHTA and CDR2 FQGTGA. There are 12 residues in the CDR3. The V and J ends lost 1 base and 6 bases respectively, with 5 bases between them.

The chain joins TRBV19 to TRBJ1-5, with no clear D. V lost 6 bases and J 0 bases, leaving 6 bases between the germline ends. The CDR3 consists of 13 residues. Germline V gene sequence: CDR1 LNHDA, CDR2 SQIVND (reference sequence). CDR3 in amino acids: CASRKASNQPQHF. As DNA, the CDR3 is TGTGCCAGTAGAAAGGCTAGCAATCAGCCCCAGCATTTT.

V usage is TRBV7-3 and J usage is TRBJ2-3, with TRBD2 as a possible D gene (6 bases). This CDR3 is built from 15 residues. Germline CDR1 and CDR2: SGHTA and FQGTGA. V lost 5 bases, J lost 3 bases, and 15 bases lay in between. CDR3 sequence: CASSGREIGTDTQYF. CDR3 nucleotide sequence: TGTGCCAGCAGCGGGCGGGAAATCGGGACAGATACGCAGTATTTT. Drawing the rest from reference TRBV7-3 and TRBJ2-3, the complete variable domain is GAGVSQTPSNKVTEKGKYVELRCDPISGHTALYWYRQSLGQGPEFLIYFQGTGAADDSGLPNDRFFAVRPEGSVSTLKIQRTERGDSAVYLCASSGREIGTDTQYFGPGTRLTVL.

This rearrangement joins TRBV2 to TRBJ2-2; the D is unclear. V dropped 2 bases and J dropped 1 base, with 5 bases sitting between them. CDR1 is SNHLY, CDR2 FYNNEI, per germline. CDR3 length: 14 amino acids. CDR3 residues: CASSESKNTGELFF. The CDR3 nucleotides are TGTGCCAGCAGTGAAAGCAAGAACACCGGGGAGCTGTTTTTT.

The genes are TRBV6-5 and TRBJ1-4; maybe TRBD1 (5 bases). In germline, CDR1 is MNHEY, CDR2 SVGAGI. The CDR3 is 14 residues long. The V end was cut by 6 bases, the J end by 4 bases, with 12 bases between. CDR3 DNA: TGTGCCAGCAGCCGGGACTCGGATAATGAAAAACTGTTTTTT. Protein sequence: CASSRDSDNEKLFF.

This clone was seen once. This chain uses TRBV28 with TRBJ1-6; no clear D gene. The CDR3 loop spans 17 amino acids. Trimming removed 1 base from V and 7 bases from J, with 17 bases in between. Germline V lookup: CDR1 MDHEN, CDR2 SYDVKM. CDR3: CASSLFLLGAFNSPLHF. The CDR3 region has the DNA TGTGCCAGCAGTTTATTTCTTCTGGGCGCCTTCAATTCACCCCTCCACTTT. Looking up the rest from reference TRBV28 and TRBJ1-6 gives the full variable domain: DVKVTQSSRYLVKRTGEKVFLECVQDMDHENMFWYRQDPGLGLRLIYFSYDVKMKEKGDIPEGYSVSREKKERFSLILESASTNQTSMYLCASSLFLLGAFNSPLHFGNGTRLTVT.

This clone has just one count. This chain connects TRBV18 to TRBJ1-6; tentatively, D is TRBD1 (6 bases). From germline, CDR1 is KGHSH and CDR2 LQKENI. V was clipped by 6 bases and J by 8 bases, with 8 bases between them. CDR3 length: 12 residues. The CDR3 nucleotides are TGTGCCAGCTCCCCAGGGGATTCACCCCTCCACTTT. It encodes CASSPGDSPLHF. The full variable domain, its missing parts supplied by reference TRBV18 and TRBJ1-6, is NAGVMQNPRHLVRRRGQEARLRCSPMKGHSHVYWYRQLPEEGLKFMVYLQKENIIDESGMPKERFSAEFPKEGPSILRIQQVVRGDSAAYFCASSPGDSPLHFGNGTRLTVT.

The chain carries TRBV7-2 and TRBJ1-2; 10 bases are a match to TRBD1. Unmatched junction bases numbered 6, after V lost 1 base and J lost 7 bases. Germline lookup yields CDR1 SGHTA and CDR2 FQGNSA. CDR3 size: 15 residues. CDR3 DNA sequence: TGTGCCAGCAGCTTAGGCAGACAGGGGGCGGGTGGCTACACCTTC. The encoded protein is CASSLGRQGAGGYTF.

The genes are TRBV20-1 and TRBJ1-6; 7 bases map to TRBD1. J gave up 6 bases and V 3 bases, and 8 bases lay outside the gene matches. CDR3 length: 15 amino acids. The germline V gene has CDR1 DFQATT and CDR2 SNEGSKA (reference sequence). The DNA for the CDR3 is TGCAGTGCTAGTGGGGTGGGACAGATTAATTCACCCCTCCACTTT. As protein: CSASGVGQINSPLHF.

The genes are TRBV7-2 and TRBJ1-1; no firm D call. CDR1 and CDR2 from the germline V gene are SGHTA and FQGNSA. V shed 2 bases and J shed 0 bases, with 13 bases lying between them. The CDR3 runs 16 residues. CDR3 in amino acids: CASSLFVGSMNTEAFF. The CDR3 nucleotides read TGTGCCAGCAGCTTATTTGTCGGGAGTATGAACACTGAAGCTTTCTTT. The full variable domain, its missing parts supplied by reference TRBV7-2 and TRBJ1-1, is GAGVSQSPSNKVTEKGKDVELRCDPISGHTALYWYRQSLGQGLEFLIYFQGNSAPDKSGLPSDRFSAERTGGSVSTLTIQRTQQEDSAVYLCASSLFVGSMNTEAFFGQGTRLTVV.

This clone was observed a handful of times. This rearrangement joins TRBV6-1 to TRBJ2-3; no firm D call. The CDR3 is 13 amino acids. The V gene's germline CDR1 is MNHNS and CDR2 SASEGT. Deletions cut 1 base from V and 8 bases from J, with 10 bases between. CDR3 protein: CASSEETHGTQYF. The CDR3 DNA reads as TGTGCCAGCAGTGAAGAGACCCATGGTACGCAGTATTTT.

The rearrangement links TRBV7-6 to TRBJ2-1; 7 bases match TRBD2. The V segment lost 0 bases and the J segment 6 bases; nucleotides outside the gene matches: 8. The CDR3 runs 16 residues. CDR1 is SGHVS and CDR2 is FNYEAQ in the germline V gene. The CDR3 coding sequence is TGTGCCAGCAGCTTAGCTGAGCGGGGCAGGACCAATGAGCAGTTCTTC. Translating gives CASSLAERGRTNEQFF.

The rearrangement joins TRBV4-3 to TRBJ1-1, with 12 bases matching TRBD1. This CDR3 contains 16 residues. CDR1 and CDR2 (germline): LGHNA, YSLEER. The junction had 6 bases not matched to a gene; V was cut back by 3 bases and J by 4 bases. The DNA for the CDR3 is TGCGCCAGCAGCCAGGGGACAGGGGGCACCGGCACTGAAGCTTTCTTT. Translation gives CASSQGTGGTGTEAFF.

The V and J genes are TRBV27 and TRBJ1-1; D is perhaps TRBD1 (6 bases). Germline CDR1 and CDR2: MNHEY and SMNVEV (reference sequence). The CDR3 extends over 13 amino acids. Trimming cost V 3 bases and J 9 bases, with 14 bases left between them. CDR3 sequence (DNA): TGTGCCAGCAGTTTTACCGAGGGGGTGAAAGCTTTCTTT. This gives the protein CASSFTEGVKAFF.

The chain links TRBV6-4 to TRBJ2-3; 8 bases are a match to TRBD1. V was pared by 0 bases and J by 4 bases, with 3 bases of the junction left unmatched. This CDR3 is 15 amino acids long. From germline, CDR1 is MRHNA and CDR2 SNTAGT. CDR3 in amino acids: CASSDSAGGADTQYF. As DNA, the CDR3 is TGTGCCAGCAGTGACTCGGCAGGGGGCGCAGATACGCAGTATTTT.

V and J are TRBV18 and TRBJ2-1; D possibly corresponds to TRBD2 (5 bases). There are 15 residues in the CDR3. Looked up from germline, CDR1 is KGHSH and CDR2 is LQKENI. V lost 3 bases and J lost 8, with 17 bases in between. CDR3 residues: CASSPKLGPDHEQFF. The CDR3 DNA sequence: TGTGCCAGCTCACCGAAACTAGGTCCGGACCATGAGCAGTTCTTC.

The chain links TRBV6-1 to TRBJ1-5; 7 bases line up with TRBD1. V trimming: 3 bases; J trimming: 5 bases; junction bases outside the gene matches: 7. The CDR3 consists of 15 residues. Germline V gene data show CDR1 as MNHNS and CDR2 as SASEGT. The DNA of the CDR3 is TGTGCCAGCAGTGATCCCGACAGGGTAGATCAGCCCCAGCATTTT. Protein product: CASSDPDRVDQPQHF.

V usage is TRBV4-3 and J usage is TRBJ2-5, with 7 bases lining up with TRBD1. CDR1 is LGHNA and CDR2 is YSLEER in the germline V gene. The CDR3 has 16 amino acids. V dropped 0 bases and J dropped 5; count of bases not matched to a gene: 9. CDR3 sequence: CASSQDVAGGYETQYF. CDR3 in DNA: TGCGCCAGCAGCCAAGATGTGGCAGGGGGTTATGAGACCCAGTACTTC.

V is TRBV2 and J is TRBJ1-5, with D possibly being TRBD1 (6 bases). V was pared by 3 bases and J by 0 bases, with 9 bases between. The length of the CDR3 is 15 residues. The germline V gene has CDR1 SNHLY and CDR2 FYNNEI. This chain's CDR3 is CASSDDRYSNQPQHF. The CDR3 DNA reads as TGTGCCAGCAGTGACGACAGGTATAGCAATCAGCCCCAGCATTTT.

The chain carries TRBV6-5 and TRBJ1-1; D gene unclear. V lost 2 bases and J 1 base, leaving 14 bases between the germline ends. The CDR3 is made up of 16 amino acids. The V gene's germline CDR1 is MNHEY and CDR2 SVGAGI. CDR3 loop: CASSYPRQSGNTEAFF. In DNA form, the CDR3 reads TGTGCCAGCAGTTACCCTCGTCAGAGTGGGAACACTGAAGCTTTCTTT.

The rearrangement joins TRBV15 to TRBJ1-5, with 8 bases identical to TRBD1. Germline CDR1 LNHNV, CDR2 YYDKDF (reference sequence). After removal of 6 bases from V and 4 bases from J, the junction contained 5 bases not matched to a gene. There are 14 residues in the CDR3. The CDR3, as DNA: TGTGCCACCAGGACAGGGGCCCGGAATCAGCCCCAGCATTTT. Its translation: CATRTGARNQPQHF. Based on the CDR3 plus reference TRBV15 and TRBJ1-5, the full variable domain is DAMVIQNPRYQVTQFGKPVTLSCSQTLNHNVMYWYQQKSSQAPKLLFHYYDKDFNNEADTPDNFQSRRPNTSFCFLDIRSPGLGDTAMYLCATRTGARNQPQHFGDGTRLSIL.

J is TRBJ1-6 and V is TRBV6-5, with D perhaps TRBD1 (6 bases). V was clipped by 0 bases and J by 6 bases, with 12 bases between them. The CDR3 is 16 amino acids. The germline V gene has CDR1 MNHEY and CDR2 SVGAGI. In DNA, the CDR3 is TGTGCCAGCAGTTACTCGTCACAGGGCCCTAATTCACCCCTCCACTTT. The encoded protein is CASSYSSQGPNSPLHF.

The chain recombines TRBV27 with TRBJ1-1, with D hard to call. CDR3 length equals 15 residues. Germline assignment: CDR1 MNHEY and CDR2 SMNVEV (reference sequence). V lost 6 bases and J lost 4, with 18 bases in between. The CDR3 DNA follows: TGTGCCAGCAGATCGGGAGCCTACTCACTCACTGAAGCTTTCTTT. Translation: CASRSGAYSLTEAFF.

The J gene is TRBJ2-2, the V gene TRBV10-3, with D unclear. Trimming pared 7 bases from V and 4 bases from J, leaving 7 bases between. Germline V gene lookup returns CDR1 ENHRY and CDR2 SYGVKD. This CDR3 contains 12 residues. CDR3 region: CAINSVTGELFF. CDR3 nucleotides: TGTGCCATCAACAGCGTCACCGGGGAGCTGTTTTTT.

V is TRBV11-1 and J is TRBJ2-5; D not certain. There are 17 residues in the CDR3. The V gene's germline CDR1 is SGHAT and CDR2 FQDESV (reference sequence). V lost 0 bases and J lost 3, with 17 bases in between. CDR3 sequence: CASSLALADPRKETQYF. DNA for the CDR3: TGTGCCAGCAGCTTAGCGCTGGCAGATCCTAGAAAAGAGACCCAGTACTTC.

This clone was counted at least ten times. The rearrangement uses TRBV27 and TRBJ2-7; unclear D gene. Germline values: CDR1 MNHEY, CDR2 SMNVEV (reference sequence). CDR3 length: 10 amino acids. V was cut by 8 bases and J by 9 bases, with 11 bases left in between. The CDR3 sequence: CASGRVVQYF. DNA of the CDR3: TGTGCCAGCGGCCGGGTGGTGCAGTACTTC.

The chain's CDR3 is CASSDSGQGNNEQFF. CDR3 nucleotide sequence: TGTGCCAGCAGTGACTCCGGACAGGGTAACAATGAGCAGTTCTTC. The rearrangement links TRBV6-4 to TRBJ2-1; TRBD1 matches 8 bases. Germline CDR1 and CDR2: MRHNA and SNTAGT. J lost 5 bases, V lost 0 bases, and 3 bases had no gene match. The CDR3 is made up of 15 amino acids.

The chain recombines TRBV9 with TRBJ2-1; 7 bases fit TRBD2. Germline CDR1 SGDLS, CDR2 YYNGEE. The CDR3 length is 15 residues. Trimming at V came to 0 bases and at J to 6 bases, leaving 6 bases not matched to a gene. CDR3 DNA: TGTGCCAGCAGCGTAGGCGGGAGAGCCAGCAATGAGCAGTTCTTC. Its translation is CASSVGGRASNEQFF.

This sequence joins TRBV28 and TRBJ2-6, with unresolved D. The CDR3 spans 15 residues. The V end lost 6 bases, the J end lost 0 bases, and 9 bases lay between the germline ends. Germline-derived CDR1 and CDR2 are MDHEN and SYDVKM. The CDR3 protein is CASRTHNSGANVLTF. In DNA form, the CDR3 reads TGTGCCAGCAGGACCCACAACTCTGGGGCCAACGTCCTGACTTTC.

This rearrangement joins TRBV9 to TRBJ1-6; 7 nucleotides align to TRBD1. Losses at the gene ends were 7 bases for V and 4 bases for J; bases not matched to a gene: 8. Germline V gene lookup returns CDR1 SGDLS and CDR2 YYNGEE. The CDR3 covers 15 residues. In nucleotides, the CDR3 is TGTGCCAGCCGGGCAGAGACAGGGTATAATTCACCCCTCCACTTT. This sequence encodes CASRAETGYNSPLHF.